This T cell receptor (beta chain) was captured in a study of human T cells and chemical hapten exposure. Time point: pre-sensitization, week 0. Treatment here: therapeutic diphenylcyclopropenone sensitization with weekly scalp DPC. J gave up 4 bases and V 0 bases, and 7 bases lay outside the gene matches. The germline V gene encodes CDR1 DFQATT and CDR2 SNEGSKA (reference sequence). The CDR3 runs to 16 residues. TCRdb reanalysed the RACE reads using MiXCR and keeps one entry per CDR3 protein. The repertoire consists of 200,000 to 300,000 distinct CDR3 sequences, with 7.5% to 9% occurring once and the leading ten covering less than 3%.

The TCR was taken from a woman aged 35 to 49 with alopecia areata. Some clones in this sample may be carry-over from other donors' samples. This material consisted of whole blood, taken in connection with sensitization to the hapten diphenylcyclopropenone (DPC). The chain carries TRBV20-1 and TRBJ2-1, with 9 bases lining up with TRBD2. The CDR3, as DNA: TGCAGTGCTAGAGATAGCGGGAGTGGGGCTTACAATGAGCAGTTCTTC. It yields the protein CSARDSGSGAYNEQFF.